This TCR beta chain is drawn from a study of Ad26.COV2.S vaccination and SARS-CoV-2 variants. Clones were read by immunoSEQ multiplex PCR, and TCRdb kept only the in-frame ones, dropping some. The sample has about 350,000 clones; roughly 85% are singletons. Documented treatment: some 19 received Ad26.COV2.S at low or high dose, single or two shots; roughly 5 received placebo; per-sample allocation not given. The investigators took samples on day 63 after the first vaccine or placebo injection. Germline V gene lookup returns CDR1 SNHLY and CDR2 FYNNEI. V shed 9 bases, J shed 1 base, and the junction held 4 bases outside the gene matches. The CDR3 is 13 amino acids.

The sequences come from peripheral blood, collected in a trial of Ad26.COV2.S vaccine versus placebo. The clonotype originates from a person aged 18 to 59 who received the Ad26.COV2.S COVID-19 vaccine or a placebo. The V call is TRBV2, the J call TRBJ1-2, with 8 bases aligning to TRBD1. As DNA, the CDR3 is TGTGCCAGGACAGGGGATCTTAACTATGGCTACACCTTC. This sequence encodes CARTGDLNYGYTF. The variable domain in full, completed from reference TRBV2 and TRBJ1-2, reads EPEVTQTPSHQVTQMGQEVILRCVPISNHLYFYWYRQILGQKVEFLVSFYNNEISEKSEIFDDQFSVERPDGSNFTLKIRSTKLEDSAMYFCARTGDLNYGYTFGSGTRLTVV.